This T cell receptor (beta chain) emerged from a study of shared clonotypes between healthy human individuals. On this clone itself: Its matching antigen is unknown.

The method was immunoSEQ multiplex PCR; TCRdb's version includes in-frame clones alone and lacks a portion of them. The sample holds some 550,000 clones; around 97% are singletons and the top ten take around 0.058%. Regarding the study as a whole: Despite large depth, sorted-subset datasets appeared incompletely sequenced. Sharing across four donors was highest in naive CD4 (roughly 5%) and lowest in memory CD8 (0.4%).

Sequencing was performed on naive CD4+ T cells sorted from blood. Subset of the sample: CD45RA+ positively selected. This TCR came from a woman aged 25 to 39 in good health.

The CDR3 nucleotides read TGTGCCAGTACTCGGGTGGGACTAGCGGGAGGTCTCGCTGGGGCCAACGTCCTGACTTTC. Its protein product is CASTRVGLAGGLAGANVLTF. The J gene is TRBJ2-6, the V gene TRBV19, with TRBD2 matching over 15 bases. With 7 bases clipped from V and 2 bases from J, the junction kept 12 bases outside the gene matches. CDR1 is LNHDA, CDR2 SQIVND, per germline (reference sequence). The CDR3 runs to 20 residues.